The present T cell receptor beta chain was sequenced within a study of blood T cell repertoires in COVID-19. On the study more broadly: T cells, B-cell-depleted T cells, or PBMCs supplied cDNA or gDNA.

Sequencing was performed with immunoSEQ multiplex PCR; in TCRdb, only in-frame clones are kept and a portion is missing. The table has more than 200,000 clones, 80% to 85% seen once. V was cut by 4 bases and J by 1 base, with 13 bases left in between. The germline V gene has CDR1 MNHEY and CDR2 SVGEGT. The CDR3 totals 15 residues. This sequence originates from a man aged 35 to 55 with acute or convalescent COVID-19. Sequenced input: peripheral blood. V gene TRBV6-2 or TRBV6-3 combines with J gene TRBJ1-1; TRBD1 might be the D (6 bases). Here the CDR3 DNA reads TGTGCCAGCAGTTTCTACAGGGACCCGAACACTGAAGCTTTCTTT. Translating gives CASSFYRDPNTEAFF.